This TCR beta chain stems from a study of T cell repertoires in cytomegalovirus infection. On the study more broadly: Recently identified HLA-C-restricted CMV epitopes were among the peptides used. Carrying CMV and the relevant HLA type showed in public TCR beta signatures. Study results and limitations: Identification of carriers of CMV plus the relevant HLA was performed using cumulative public TCR beta family frequency. HLA-C-restricted, CMV-specific TCR beta clonotypes were dominant ex vivo.

Note on this clonotype: Its target is not known.

TCRdb reanalysed the reads using MiXCR and keeps one entry per CDR3 protein. Of a few hundred thousand distinct CDR3 sequences in the sample, about 44% are singletons; the top ten hold roughly two fifths. Looked up from germline, CDR1 is SGHTA and CDR2 is FQGNSA. Trimming pared 1 base from V and 6 bases from J, leaving 10 bases between. The length of the CDR3 is 14 residues. The chain is built from TRBV7-2 and TRBJ2-4, with a weak D call TRBD2 (7 bases). The sequence derives from a human donor in good health (CMV status not recorded). Some clones in this sample may be carry-over from other donors' samples. The sample consisted of cultured PBMCs, taken from culture after CMV antigen stimulation. CDR3 in amino acids: CASSLEGGGNIQYF. The CDR3 DNA is TGTGCCAGCAGCTTAGAAGGGGGGGGAAACATTCAGTACTTC.